One and the same sample provided the 18 T cell receptor beta chains below, sequenced in a study of identifying expanded T cells in peripheral blood. Method: immunoSEQ multiplex PCR; TCRdb's copy keeps in-frame clones and lacks some. The sample holds over 100,000 clones, approximately 90% seen once. Sequencing input: blood. These receptors came from a person aged 18-70 years in good health.

This clone was picked up one time. This chain joins TRBV13 and TRBJ2-7; TRBD1 or TRBD2 may be the D gene (5 bases each). Germline CDR1 PRHDT, CDR2 FYEKMQ (reference sequence). Trimming left V 5 bases short and J 4 bases short, with 18 bases between. The CDR3 covers 15 residues. The CDR3, as DNA: TGTGCCAGCAGCCGGAGGACATCCCCTCGGTACGAGCAGTACTTC. Translation gives CASSRRTSPRYEQYF.

The chain couples TRBV7-2 to TRBJ1-1; D possibly corresponds to TRBD1 (5 bases). CDR1 SGHTA and CDR2 FQGNSA come from the germline V gene. This CDR3 has 17 amino acids. Trimming shortened V by 3 bases and J by 3 bases, and 20 bases separated the two germline ends. DNA for the CDR3: TGTGCCAGCAGCTTTAGGGCAGGGTCACGGGGGGACACTGAAGCTTTCTTT. Translated, it gives CASSFRAGSRGDTEAFF.

The chain links TRBV7-2 to TRBJ2-7; 7 positions agree with TRBD1. Germline V gene sequence: CDR1 SGHTA, CDR2 FQGNSA. The V segment lost 3 bases and the J segment 4 bases; nucleotides outside the gene matches: 6. The CDR3 sequence is 14 residues long. This CDR3 reads CASSLEGGGYEQYF. CDR3 coding DNA: TGTGCCAGCAGCTTGGAAGGGGGCGGTTACGAGCAGTACTTC.

The J gene is TRBJ1-5, the V gene TRBV5-6; D unclear. V lost 1 base, J lost 7 bases, and 12 bases lay in between. The CDR3 spans 14 residues. Germline lookup yields CDR1 SGHDT and CDR2 YYEEEE. CDR3 DNA: TGTGCCAGCAGCTTGAGAGAGGGCAGCCAGCCCCAGCATTTT. As protein: CASSLREGSQPQHF.

This clone was observed a handful of times. The chain employs TRBV19 and TRBJ2-1; 11 bases are a match to TRBD2. Per the germline V gene, CDR1 is LNHDA and CDR2 is SQIVND (reference sequence). The ends lost 7 bases at V and 5 bases at J; junction bases unmatched: 4. The CDR3 loop spans 14 amino acids. The CDR3 nucleotides are TGTGCCAGTAATCTAGCGGGAGGTAACAATGAGCAGTTCTTC. Its translation is CASNLAGGNNEQFF. The whole variable domain, remainder taken from reference TRBV19 and TRBJ2-1, is DGGITQSPKYLFRKEGQNVTLSCEQNLNHDAMYWYRQDPGQGLRLIYYSQIVNDFQKGDIAEGYSVSREKKESFPLTVTSAQKNPTAFYLCASNLAGGNNEQFFGPGTRLTVL.

The chain links TRBV6-1 to TRBJ1-5, with D unclear. Trimming shortened V by 6 bases and J by 3 bases, and 15 bases separated the two germline ends. CDR1 is MNHNS and CDR2 is SASEGT in the germline V gene. The CDR3 has 15 residues. The CDR3 DNA sequence: TGTGCCAGCAGCGACCTTGGACGGATCAATCAGCCCCAGCATTTT. Translation: CASSDLGRINQPQHF.

The rearrangement links TRBV15 to TRBJ2-2; D may be TRBD2 (5 bases). This CDR3 contains 18 residues. CDR1 and CDR2 (germline): LNHNV, YYDKDF (reference sequence). V lost 3 bases and J 6 bases, leaving 23 bases between the germline ends. In nucleotides, the CDR3 is TGTGCCACCAGCAGTGACGGACCGGGCGGGTTTCTCTCCGGGGAGCTGTTTTTT. Residues: CATSSDGPGGFLSGELFF.

The genes are TRBV5-1 and TRBJ1-5; possibly TRBD1 for D (6 bases). Trimming removed 5 bases from V and 4 bases from J, with 19 bases in between. Germline V gene sequence: CDR1 SGHRS, CDR2 YFSETQ. The CDR3 totals 16 residues. CDR3 sequence: CASSPEGGAENQPQHF. The CDR3 DNA is TGCGCCAGCAGTCCCGAGGGGGGGGCGGAAAATCAGCCCCAGCATTTT.

The V gene is TRBV4-2, the J gene TRBJ2-1, with 8 bases matching TRBD1. This CDR3 has 15 residues. The V gene's germline CDR1 is LGHNA and CDR2 YNFKEQ. J gave up 3 bases and V 4 bases, and 5 bases lay outside the gene matches. CDR3 loop: CASSLSTGGYNEQFF. In DNA, the CDR3 is TGTGCCAGCAGCCTCTCTACAGGGGGCTACAATGAGCAGTTCTTC.

For this clone: Other nucleotide sequences in the sample specify the same CDR3. The chain recombines TRBV9 with TRBJ2-5; no clear D gene. Germline V CDR1 and CDR2: SGDLS, YYNGEE. The CDR3 spans 12 residues. Trimming left V 0 bases short and J 5 bases short, with 5 bases between. The DNA for the CDR3 is TGTGCCAGCAGCGTAGAAGGGGAGACCCAGTACTTC. Translating it yields CASSVEGETQYF.

This rearrangement joins TRBV7-9 to TRBJ2-7; D ambiguous. V lost 4 bases and J lost 2, with 9 bases in between. In germline, CDR1 is SEHNR, CDR2 FQNEAQ (reference sequence). The CDR3 has 13 residues. The CDR3 bases are TGTGCCAGCAGCTCCTCGACAACCTACGAGCAGTACTTC. Residues: CASSSSTTYEQYF.

The V call is TRBV5-1, the J call TRBJ1-1; maybe TRBD1 (5 bases). Germline CDR1 reads SGHRS; CDR2 reads YFSETQ. Deletions cut 4 bases from V and 0 bases from J, with 16 bases between. The CDR3 has 16 residues. CDR3 sequence reads: CASSIQGRHMNTEAFF. CDR3 nucleotide sequence: TGCGCCAGCAGCATCCAGGGAAGGCACATGAACACTGAAGCTTTCTTT. Using reference TRBV5-1 and TRBJ1-1 for the parts outside the CDR3, the full variable domain is KAGVTQTPRYLIKTRGQQVTLSCSPISGHRSVSWYQQTPGQGLQFLFEYFSETQRNKGNFPGRFSGRQFSNSRSEMNVSTLELGDSALYLCASSIQGRHMNTEAFFGQGTRLTVV.

The chain links TRBV9 to TRBJ1-3, with a weak D call TRBD1 (5 bases). V was cut by 0 bases and J by 0 bases, with 13 bases left in between. The CDR3 has 17 residues. The germline gives CDR1 SGDLS, CDR2 YYNGEE. In DNA form, the CDR3 reads TGTGCCAGCAGCGTAGTCGAGGGAGGACACTCTGGAAACACCATATATTTT. This sequence encodes CASSVVEGGHSGNTIYF. Supplemented by reference TRBV9 and TRBJ1-3, the full variable domain reads DSGVTQTPKHLITATGQRVTLRCSPRSGDLSVYWYQQSLDQGLQFLIQYYNGEERAKGNILERFSAQQFPDLHSELNLSSLELGDSALYFCASSVVEGGHSGNTIYFGEGSWLTVV.

This clone was seen only once. The rearrangement uses TRBV19 and TRBJ2-1, with D perhaps TRBD1 or TRBD2 (5 bases each). The V gene's germline CDR1 is LNHDA and CDR2 SQIVND (reference sequence). V gave up 3 bases and J gave up 8 bases, with 20 bases separating them. This CDR3 comprises 16 residues. The CDR3 DNA is TGTGCCAGTAGTATCGAGAGGGCGCAGGGTAAGGATGAGCAGTTCTTC. This encodes CASSIERAQGKDEQFF.

The chain joins TRBV5-6 to TRBJ1-3, with D unclear. CDR3 size: 15 residues. Germline V CDR1 and CDR2: SGHDT, YYEEEE. The V and J ends lost 1 base and 4 bases respectively, with 12 bases between them. CDR3 DNA sequence: TGTGCCAGCAGCTTGATAGACCTCCGAGGAAACACCATATATTTT. It is translated as CASSLIDLRGNTIYF.

The chain uses TRBV19 and TRBJ2-1, with D perhaps TRBD2 (6 bases). Germline CDR1 is LNHDA and CDR2 is SQIVND (reference sequence). V was trimmed by 6 bases and J by 5 bases, leaving 14 bases between them. The CDR3 is 14 amino acids. CDR3 nucleotides: TGTGCCAGTAGGGCACCGGGACTCCACAATGAGCAGTTCTTC. Protein product: CASRAPGLHNEQFF.

This chain joins TRBV6-6 and TRBJ1-1, with 9 bases identical to TRBD1. There are 14 residues in the CDR3. Germline assignment: CDR1 MNHNY and CDR2 SVGAGI (reference sequence). With V trimmed by 8 bases and J by 5 bases, 9 bases remained unmatched. CDR3 DNA: TGTGCCAGCGGACAGGGGAATCGGATAACTGAAGCTTTCTTT. Its protein product is CASGQGNRITEAFF.

This clone was observed a few times. The chain combines TRBV2 with TRBJ2-7; D gene uncertain. The CDR3 covers 12 residues. Trimming removed 7 bases from V and 2 bases from J, with 9 bases in between. Germline CDR1 SNHLY, CDR2 FYNNEI. The CDR3 coding sequence is TGTGCCAGCATGGTGCTTGCCTACGAGCAGTACTTC. The encoded protein is CASMVLAYEQYF.